This T cell receptor beta chain was obtained from a study of T cell responses to AZD1222 COVID-19 vaccine. V was clipped by 1 base and J by 6 bases, with 13 bases between them. The germline gives CDR1 LGHNA, CDR2 YSLEER. This CDR3 spans 14 amino acids. Using immunoSEQ multiplex PCR, the repertoire was profiled, and TCRdb retains in-frame clones only, with some absent. The sample has 140,000 or so clones; around 92% are singletons. The gene calls are TRBV4-3 and TRBJ2-7; no definite D call. The sequence came from an adult in good health. The source material was peripheral blood, sampled on day 0 of AZD1222 vaccination. CDR3 coding DNA: TGCGCCAGCAGCCAAGCAGTCGGTCCGGTCGAGCAGTACTTC. It codes for CASSQAVGPVEQYF.